Described below is a single T cell receptor (beta chain) sequence and its context. Its antigen is unidentified. These data are taken from a study of cytomegalovirus exposure and HLA in healthy donors. Study in general: Of some 400 genotyped donors, roughly 80% grouped in the Caucasian-associated ancestry cluster.

Though probably carrying unrecorded immune exposures, donors were nominally healthy at sampling. Study-wide points: Confirmation in vitro established that three CMV-associated chains were specific for CMV antigens. Several of the most significant clusters appeared, in a later analysis, to be linked to common viral pathogens.

The primer mix had 60 Vbeta and 13 Jbeta primers. Only in-frame clones appear in the TCRdb table, and some are missing; sequencing was by immunoSEQ multiplex PCR. The sample shows roughly 88,000 clones, approximately 71% of them seen only once. The CDR3 is 17 amino acids. V shed 6 bases and J shed 0 bases, with 15 bases lying between them. CDR1 is SGHVS, CDR2 FNYEAQ, per germline. The sequence was obtained from a man aged 45-60 years in good health and CMV-seronegative. Sequencing input: PBMCs. The genes are TRBV7-6 and TRBJ2-6; no clear D gene. CDR3 sequence reads: CASSYSIRPSGANVLTF. The CDR3 DNA reads as TGTGCCAGCAGTTACAGTATTCGGCCCTCTGGGGCCAACGTCCTGACTTTC.